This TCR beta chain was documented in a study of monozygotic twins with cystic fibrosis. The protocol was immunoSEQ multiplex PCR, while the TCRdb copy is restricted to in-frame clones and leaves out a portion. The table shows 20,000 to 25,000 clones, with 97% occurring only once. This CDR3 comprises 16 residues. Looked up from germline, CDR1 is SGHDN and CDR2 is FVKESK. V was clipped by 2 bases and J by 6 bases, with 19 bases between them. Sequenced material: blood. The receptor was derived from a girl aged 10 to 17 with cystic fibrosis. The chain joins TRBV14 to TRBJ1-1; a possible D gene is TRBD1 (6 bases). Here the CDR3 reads CASSQFGGRKVPEAFF. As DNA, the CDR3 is TGTGCCAGCAGCCAATTCGGGGGGCGCAAGGTTCCTGAAGCTTTCTTT.